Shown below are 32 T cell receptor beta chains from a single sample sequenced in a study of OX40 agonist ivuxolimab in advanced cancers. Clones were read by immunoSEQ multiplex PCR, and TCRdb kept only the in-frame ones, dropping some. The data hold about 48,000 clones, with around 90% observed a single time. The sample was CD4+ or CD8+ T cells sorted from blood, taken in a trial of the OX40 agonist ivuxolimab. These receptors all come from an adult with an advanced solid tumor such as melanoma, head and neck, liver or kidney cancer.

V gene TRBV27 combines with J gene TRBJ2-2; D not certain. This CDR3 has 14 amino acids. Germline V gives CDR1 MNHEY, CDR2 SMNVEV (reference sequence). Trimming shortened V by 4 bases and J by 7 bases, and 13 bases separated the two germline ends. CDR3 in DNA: TGTGCCAGCAGTTCGACCGGGTCAGGCGGGGAGCTGTTTTTT. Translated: CASSSTGSGGELFF.

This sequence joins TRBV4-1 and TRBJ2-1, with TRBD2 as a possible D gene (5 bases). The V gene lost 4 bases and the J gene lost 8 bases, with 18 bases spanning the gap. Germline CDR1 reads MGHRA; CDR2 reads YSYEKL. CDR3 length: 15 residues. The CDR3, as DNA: TGCGCCAGCAGCCCTCTAGCCATGCAGACGGATGAGCAGTTCTTC. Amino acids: CASSPLAMQTDEQFF.

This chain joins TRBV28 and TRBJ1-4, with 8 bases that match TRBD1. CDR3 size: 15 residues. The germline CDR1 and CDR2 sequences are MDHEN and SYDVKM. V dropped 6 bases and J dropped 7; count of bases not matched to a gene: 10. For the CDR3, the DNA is TGTGCCAGCAGGACACTGGACAGGGAGATTGAAAAACTGTTTTTT. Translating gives CASRTLDREIEKLFF. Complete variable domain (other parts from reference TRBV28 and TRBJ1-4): DVKVTQSSRYLVKRTGEKVFLECVQDMDHENMFWYRQDPGLGLRLIYFSYDVKMKEKGDIPEGYSVSREKKERFSLILESASTNQTSMYLCASRTLDREIEKLFFGSGTQLSVL.

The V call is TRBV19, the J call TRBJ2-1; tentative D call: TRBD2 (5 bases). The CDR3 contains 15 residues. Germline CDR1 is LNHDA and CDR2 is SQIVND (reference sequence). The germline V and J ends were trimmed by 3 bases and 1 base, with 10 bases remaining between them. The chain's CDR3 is CASSMRTGSYNEQFF. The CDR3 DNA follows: TGTGCCAGTAGTATGCGGACTGGATCCTACAATGAGCAGTTCTTC.

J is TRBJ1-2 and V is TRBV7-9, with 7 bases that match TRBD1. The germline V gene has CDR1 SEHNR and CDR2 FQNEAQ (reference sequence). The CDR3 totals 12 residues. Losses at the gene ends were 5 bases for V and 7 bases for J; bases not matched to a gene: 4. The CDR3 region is CASSPTGFGYTF. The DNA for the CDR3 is TGTGCCAGCAGCCCGACAGGGTTTGGCTACACCTTC.

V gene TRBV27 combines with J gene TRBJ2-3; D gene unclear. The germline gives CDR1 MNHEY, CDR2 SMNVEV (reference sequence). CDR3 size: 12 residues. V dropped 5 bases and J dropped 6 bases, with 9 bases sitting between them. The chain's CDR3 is CASSLTGDTQYF. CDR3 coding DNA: TGTGCCAGCAGTCTGACTGGGGATACGCAGTATTTT.

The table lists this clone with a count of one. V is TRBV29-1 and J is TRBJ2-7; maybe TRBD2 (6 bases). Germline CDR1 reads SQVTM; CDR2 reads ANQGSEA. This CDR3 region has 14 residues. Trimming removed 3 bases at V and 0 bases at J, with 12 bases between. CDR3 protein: CSVEGGTASYEQYF. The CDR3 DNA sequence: TGCAGCGTTGAGGGCGGGACTGCCTCCTACGAGCAGTACTTC.

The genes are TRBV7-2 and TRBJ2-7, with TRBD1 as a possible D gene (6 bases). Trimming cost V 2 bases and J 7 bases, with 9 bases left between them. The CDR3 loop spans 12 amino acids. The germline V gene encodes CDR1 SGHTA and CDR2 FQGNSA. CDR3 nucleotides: TGTGCCAGCAGCTTAACAGGGCGAGAGCAGTACTTC. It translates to CASSLTGREQYF. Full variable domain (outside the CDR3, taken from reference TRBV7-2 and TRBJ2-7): GAGVSQSPSNKVTEKGKDVELRCDPISGHTALYWYRQSLGQGLEFLIYFQGNSAPDKSGLPSDRFSAERTGGSVSTLTIQRTQQEDSAVYLCASSLTGREQYFGPGTRLTVT.

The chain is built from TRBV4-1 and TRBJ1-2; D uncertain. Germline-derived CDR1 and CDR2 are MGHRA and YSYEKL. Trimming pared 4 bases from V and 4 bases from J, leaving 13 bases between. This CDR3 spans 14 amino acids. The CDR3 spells CASSPGLGSYGYTF. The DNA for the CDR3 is TGCGCCAGCAGCCCCGGACTGGGGAGCTATGGCTACACCTTC.

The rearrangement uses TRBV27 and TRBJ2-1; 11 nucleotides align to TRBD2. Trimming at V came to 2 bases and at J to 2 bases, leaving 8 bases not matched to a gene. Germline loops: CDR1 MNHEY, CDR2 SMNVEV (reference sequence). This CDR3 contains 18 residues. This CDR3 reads CASSLPPSGGPTYNEQFF. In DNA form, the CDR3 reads TGTGCCAGCAGTTTACCGCCTAGCGGGGGGCCCACCTACAATGAGCAGTTCTTC.

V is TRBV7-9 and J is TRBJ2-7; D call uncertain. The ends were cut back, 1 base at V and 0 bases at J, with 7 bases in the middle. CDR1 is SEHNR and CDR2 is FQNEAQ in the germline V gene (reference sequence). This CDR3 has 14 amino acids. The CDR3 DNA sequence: TGTGCCAGCAGCTTAGTTGGCAGCTCCTACGAGCAGTACTTC. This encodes CASSLVGSSYEQYF.

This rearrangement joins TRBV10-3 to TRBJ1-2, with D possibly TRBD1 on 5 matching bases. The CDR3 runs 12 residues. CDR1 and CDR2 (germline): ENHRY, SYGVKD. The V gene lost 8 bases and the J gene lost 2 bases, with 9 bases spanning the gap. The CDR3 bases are TGTGCCATCGGGGGGGGAAACTATGGCTACACCTTC. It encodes CAIGGGNYGYTF.

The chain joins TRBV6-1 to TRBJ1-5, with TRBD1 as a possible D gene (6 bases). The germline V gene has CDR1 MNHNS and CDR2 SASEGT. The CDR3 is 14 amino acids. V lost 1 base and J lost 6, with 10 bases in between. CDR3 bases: TGTGCCAGCAGTGAAGAGGGGGGGCCTCAGCCCCAGCATTTT. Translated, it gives CASSEEGGPQPQHF.

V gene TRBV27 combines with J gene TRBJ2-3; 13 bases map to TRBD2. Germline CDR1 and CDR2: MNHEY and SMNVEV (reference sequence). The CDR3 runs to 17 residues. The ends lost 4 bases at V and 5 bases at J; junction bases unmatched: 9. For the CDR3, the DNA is TGTGCCAGCAGTTCGTCCCGGACTAGCGGGGGTGTAGATACGCAGTATTTT. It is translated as CASSSSRTSGGVDTQYF.

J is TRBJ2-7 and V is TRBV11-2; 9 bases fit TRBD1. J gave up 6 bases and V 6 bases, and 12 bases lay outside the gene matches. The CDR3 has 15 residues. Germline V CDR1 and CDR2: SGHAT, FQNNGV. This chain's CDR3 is CASSETGTGISEQYV. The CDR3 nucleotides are TGTGCCAGCAGTGAAACCGGGACAGGGATATCCGAGCAGTACGTC.

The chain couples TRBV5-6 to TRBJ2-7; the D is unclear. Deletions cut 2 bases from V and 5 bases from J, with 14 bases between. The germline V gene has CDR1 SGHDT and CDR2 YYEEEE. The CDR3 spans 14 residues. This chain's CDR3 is CASSFQGYADEQYF. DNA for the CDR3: TGTGCCAGCAGCTTTCAAGGGTACGCAGACGAGCAGTACTTC.

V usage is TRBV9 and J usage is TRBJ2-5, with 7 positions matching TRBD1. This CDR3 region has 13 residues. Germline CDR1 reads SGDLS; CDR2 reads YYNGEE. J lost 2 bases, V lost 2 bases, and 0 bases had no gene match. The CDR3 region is CASSVTGQETQYF. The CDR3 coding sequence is TGTGCCAGCAGCGTGACAGGGCAAGAGACCCAGTACTTC. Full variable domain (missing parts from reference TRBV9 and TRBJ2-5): DSGVTQTPKHLITATGQRVTLRCSPRSGDLSVYWYQQSLDQGLQFLIQYYNGEERAKGNILERFSAQQFPDLHSELNLSSLELGDSALYFCASSVTGQETQYFGPGTRLLVL.

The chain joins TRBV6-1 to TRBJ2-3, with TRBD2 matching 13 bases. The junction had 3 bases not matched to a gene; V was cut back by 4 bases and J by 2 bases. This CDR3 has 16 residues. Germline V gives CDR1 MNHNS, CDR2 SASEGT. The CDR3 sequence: CASSVLAGGFTDTQYF. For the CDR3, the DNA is TGTGCCAGCAGTGTACTAGCGGGGGGGTTCACAGATACGCAGTATTTT.

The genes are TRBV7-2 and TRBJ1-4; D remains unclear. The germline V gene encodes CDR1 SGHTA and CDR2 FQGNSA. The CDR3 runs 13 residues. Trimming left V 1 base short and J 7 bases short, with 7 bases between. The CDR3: CASSLGTGEKLFF. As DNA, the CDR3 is TGTGCCAGCAGCTTAGGGACCGGTGAAAAACTGTTTTTT.

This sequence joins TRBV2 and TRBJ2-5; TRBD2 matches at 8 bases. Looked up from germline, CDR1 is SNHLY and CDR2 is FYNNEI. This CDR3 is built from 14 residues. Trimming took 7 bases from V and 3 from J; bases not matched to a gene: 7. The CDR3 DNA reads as TGTGCCAGCACCGACCTTAGCGGGGAAGAGACCCAGTACTTC. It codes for CASTDLSGEETQYF.

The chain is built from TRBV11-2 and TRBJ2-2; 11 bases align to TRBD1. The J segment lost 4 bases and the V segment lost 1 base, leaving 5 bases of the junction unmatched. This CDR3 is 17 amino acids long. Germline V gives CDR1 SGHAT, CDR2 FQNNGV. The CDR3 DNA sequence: TGTGCCAGCAGCTTAGTTTCCGGGACAGGGGGCACCGGGGAGCTGTTTTTT. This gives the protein CASSLVSGTGGTGELFF.

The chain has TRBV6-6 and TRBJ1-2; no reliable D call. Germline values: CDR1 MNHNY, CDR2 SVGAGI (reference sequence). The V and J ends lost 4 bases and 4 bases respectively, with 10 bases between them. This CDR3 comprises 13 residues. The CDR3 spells CASSSSRAYGYTF. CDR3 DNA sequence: TGTGCCAGCAGTTCCTCAAGGGCCTATGGCTACACCTTC.

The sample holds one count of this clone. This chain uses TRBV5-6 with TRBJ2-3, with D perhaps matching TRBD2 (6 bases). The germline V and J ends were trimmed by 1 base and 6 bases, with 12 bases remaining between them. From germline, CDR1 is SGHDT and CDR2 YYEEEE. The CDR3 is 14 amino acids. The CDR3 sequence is CASSLYGDSDTQYF. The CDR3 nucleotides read TGTGCCAGCAGCTTGTACGGGGACTCGGATACGCAGTATTTT.

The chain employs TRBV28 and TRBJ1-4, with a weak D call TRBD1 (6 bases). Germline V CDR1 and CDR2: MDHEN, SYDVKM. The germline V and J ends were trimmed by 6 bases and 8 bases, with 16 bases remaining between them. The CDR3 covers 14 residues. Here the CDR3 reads CASSRQEIGEKLFF. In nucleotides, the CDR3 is TGTGCCAGCAGCCGACAGGAAATAGGGGAAAAACTGTTTTTT.

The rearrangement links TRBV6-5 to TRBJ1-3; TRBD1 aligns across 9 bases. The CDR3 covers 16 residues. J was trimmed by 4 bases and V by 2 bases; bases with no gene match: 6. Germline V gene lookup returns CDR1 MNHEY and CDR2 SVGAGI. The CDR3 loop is CASSYTTGGRGNTIYF. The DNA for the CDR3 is TGTGCCAGCAGTTACACCACAGGGGGCAGGGGAAACACCATATATTTT.

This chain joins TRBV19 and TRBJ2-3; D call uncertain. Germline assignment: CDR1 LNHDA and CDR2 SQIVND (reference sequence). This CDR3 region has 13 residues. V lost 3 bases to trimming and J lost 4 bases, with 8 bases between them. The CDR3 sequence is CASSILVADTQYF. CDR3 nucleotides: TGTGCCAGTAGTATTCTAGTGGCAGATACGCAGTATTTT. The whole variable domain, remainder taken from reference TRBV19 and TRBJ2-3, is DGGITQSPKYLFRKEGQNVTLSCEQNLNHDAMYWYRQDPGQGLRLIYYSQIVNDFQKGDIAEGYSVSREKKESFPLTVTSAQKNPTAFYLCASSILVADTQYFGPGTRLTVL.

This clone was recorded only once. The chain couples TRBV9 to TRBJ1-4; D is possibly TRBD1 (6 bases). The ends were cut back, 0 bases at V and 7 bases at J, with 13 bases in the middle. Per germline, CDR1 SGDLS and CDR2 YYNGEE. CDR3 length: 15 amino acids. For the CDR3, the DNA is TGTGCCAGCAGCGTAGGAATGGGGACACCTGAAAAACTGTTTTTT. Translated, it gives CASSVGMGTPEKLFF.

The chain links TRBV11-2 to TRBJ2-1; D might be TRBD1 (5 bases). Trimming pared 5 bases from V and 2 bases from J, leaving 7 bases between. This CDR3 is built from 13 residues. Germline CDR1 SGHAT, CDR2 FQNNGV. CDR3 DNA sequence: TGTGCCAGCAGCGCAGGGACCTACAATGAGCAGTTCTTC. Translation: CASSAGTYNEQFF.

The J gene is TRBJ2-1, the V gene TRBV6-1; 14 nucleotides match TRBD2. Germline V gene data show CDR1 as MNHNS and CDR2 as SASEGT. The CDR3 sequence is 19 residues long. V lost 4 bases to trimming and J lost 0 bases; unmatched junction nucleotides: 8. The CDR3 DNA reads TGTGCCAGCAGTGGTACCGGGACTAGCGGGGGTTACTCCTACAATGAGCAGTTCTTC. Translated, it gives CASSGTGTSGGYSYNEQFF.

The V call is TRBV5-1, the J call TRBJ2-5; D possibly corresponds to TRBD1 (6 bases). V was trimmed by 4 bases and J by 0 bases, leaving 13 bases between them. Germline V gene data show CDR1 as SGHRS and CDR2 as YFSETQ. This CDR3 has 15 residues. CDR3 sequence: CASSVRTADQETQYF. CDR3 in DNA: TGCGCCAGCAGCGTACGGACAGCAGACCAAGAGACCCAGTACTTC.

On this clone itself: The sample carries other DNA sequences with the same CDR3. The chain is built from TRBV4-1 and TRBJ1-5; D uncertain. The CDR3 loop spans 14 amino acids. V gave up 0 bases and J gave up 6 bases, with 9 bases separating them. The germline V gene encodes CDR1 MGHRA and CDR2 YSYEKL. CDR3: CASSQEREGQPQHF. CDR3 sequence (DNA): TGCGCCAGCAGCCAAGAAAGGGAGGGTCAGCCCCAGCATTTT.

The CDR3, as DNA: TGTGCCACCAGCAGAGATTTGGGGGGGACTGAAGCTTTCTTT. This codes for CATSRDLGGTEAFF. The gene calls are TRBV15 and TRBJ1-1, with D maybe TRBD1 (5 bases). Trimming left V 0 bases short and J 5 bases short, with 10 bases between. CDR3 length: 14 amino acids. Germline V gene sequence: CDR1 LNHNV, CDR2 YYDKDF (reference sequence).